This is a list of T cell receptor beta chains from one sample in a study of post-analysis software for immune sequencing data. Via MiXCR, TCRdb re-called the PCR reads, giving one row per CDR3 protein. The top ten hold approximately 3% of the sample, which has about 210,000 distinct CDR3 sequences, 29% seen once. The sample consisted of blood. The receptor set was obtained from a girl aged 2-17 years with multiple sclerosis. The CDR3 runs from the conserved cysteine through the conserved F or W. The D gene is left open where the match is weak. Clone size appears in some rows only: once, few, many, or a class for an expanded clone.

v_gene,len,abundance,d_gene,j_gene,CDR3aa,CDR3nt
TRBV7-9,17,few,NA,TRBJ1-2,CASSLAPWRTTNYGYTF,TGTGCCAGCAGCTTAGCGCCCTGGAGAACCACAAACTATGGCTACACCTTC
TRBV6-1,17,NA,NA,TRBJ1-5,CASSEFQGADSNQPQHF,TGTGCCAGCAGTGAATTCCAAGGTGCGGATAGCAATCAGCCCCAGCATTTT
TRBV18,15,NA,NA,TRBJ2-2,CASSPPAGSTGELFF,TGTGCCAGCTCACCACCGGCAGGATCCACCGGGGAGCTGTTTTTT
TRBV27,14,NA,NA,TRBJ2-7,CASSPGMGTYEQYF,TGTGCCAGCAGTCCCGGGATGGGGACCTACGAGCAGTACTTC
TRBV18,14,NA,NA,TRBJ2-7,CASSPSTGSFEQYF,TGTGCCAGCTCACCTTCGACGGGCTCCTTCGAGCAGTACTTC
TRBV18,13,few,NA,TRBJ2-1,CASSPPGWGEQFF,TGTGCCAGCTCACCACCGGGCTGGGGTGAGCAGTTCTTC
TRBV12-3/TRBV12-4,16,many,NA,TRBJ1-2,CASSSGQGRGNYGYTF,TGTGCCAGCAGTTCAGGGCAGGGCAGAGGGAACTATGGCTACACCTTC
TRBV7-2,13,many,NA,TRBJ2-7,CASSFASSGEQYF,TGTGCCAGCAGCTTCGCTAGCTCCGGCGAGCAGTACTTC
TRBV28,13,NA,NA,TRBJ1-1,CASSLHQTAEAFF,TGTGCCAGCAGTTTACACCAGACAGCTGAAGCTTTCTTT
TRBV20-1,15,many,TRBD2,TRBJ2-7,CSASPLAESSYEQYF,TGCAGTGCTAGCCCCCTAGCGGAAAGCTCCTACGAGCAGTACTTC
TRBV11-2,15,NA,NA,TRBJ2-1,CASSPGTSIGNEQFF,TGTGCCAGCAGCCCTGGGACTTCGATAGGGAATGAGCAGTTCTTC
TRBV11-2,16,NA,NA,TRBJ2-5,CAGSNRGPTGVETQYF,TGTGCCGGCAGCAACCGCGGCCCAACGGGGGTTGAGACCCAGTACTTC
TRBV7-9,18,many,NA,TRBJ2-3,CASSLGLGGSGPTDTQYF,TGTGCCAGCAGCTTAGGCCTAGGAGGTAGCGGTCCCACAGATACGCAGTATTTT
TRBV12-3/TRBV12-4,14,few,NA,TRBJ1-1,CASLTPGQNTEAFF,TGTGCCAGCCTTACACCGGGGCAAAACACTGAAGCTTTCTTT
TRBV6-5,13,many,NA,TRBJ2-5,CASSNKPPGDQYF,TGTGCCAGCAGTAATAAACCCCCAGGGGACCAGTACTTC
TRBV5-1,15,NA,NA,TRBJ1-1,CASSFKGGVNTEAFF,TGCGCCAGCAGCTTTAAGGGGGGGGTGAACACTGAAGCTTTCTTT
TRBV28,14,few,TRBD1,TRBJ2-3,CASSSSDRTDTQYF,TGTGCCAGCAGTTCCTCGGACAGGACAGATACGCAGTATTTT
TRBV11-2,17,NA,NA,TRBJ2-3,CASSRQPRGTSTDTQYF,TGTGCCAGCAGCCGCCAGCCGAGGGGGACCAGCACAGATACGCAGTATTTT
TRBV30,13,few,TRBD2,TRBJ2-1,CAWSVGGGNEQFF,TGTGCCTGGAGTGTAGGCGGGGGAAATGAGCAGTTCTTC
TRBV20-1,15,few,TRBD2,TRBJ2-7,CSANLGSGAFYEQYF,TGCAGTGCCAATCTGGGTAGCGGGGCTTTCTACGAGCAGTACTTC
TRBV7-9,12,many,NA,TRBJ2-7,CASGVQGREQYF,TGTGCCAGCGGTGTTCAGGGACGCGAGCAGTACTTC
TRBV14,21,NA,TRBD2,TRBJ2-4,CASSQDPLLAGFPGAKNIQYF,TGTGCCAGCAGCCAAGATCCCCTTCTAGCGGGGTTCCCCGGAGCCAAAAACATTCAGTACTTC
TRBV14,13,NA,NA,TRBJ1-1,CASSTRGNTEAFF,TGTGCCAGCAGCACTCGGGGGAACACTGAAGCTTTCTTT
TRBV29-1,12,few,NA,TRBJ1-1,CSVVEGTGRAFF,TGCAGCGTCGTCGAAGGCACAGGGAGAGCTTTCTTT
TRBV7-2,16,many,TRBD1,TRBJ2-7,CASREPGQGVSYEQYF,TGTGCCAGCAGAGAACCGGGACAGGGGGTCTCCTACGAGCAGTACTTC
TRBV7-3,13,few,NA,TRBJ1-2,CASTPGPDYGYTF,TGTGCCAGCACCCCGGGGCCTGACTATGGCTACACCTTC
TRBV20-1,12,NA,NA,TRBJ2-1,CSAREEGVEQFF,TGCAGTGCTAGAGAGGAAGGGGTTGAGCAGTTCTTC
TRBV12-3/TRBV12-4,13,many,NA,TRBJ2-5,CASSTGWEETQYF,TGTGCCAGCAGCACAGGGTGGGAAGAGACCCAGTACTTC
TRBV6-1,12,few,NA,TRBJ1-1,CASSELTLEAFF,TGTGCCAGCAGTGAACTGACCCTTGAAGCTTTCTTT
TRBV29-1,11,NA,NA,TRBJ1-1,CSVGGPPEAFF,TGCAGCGTTGGAGGTCCCCCTGAAGCTTTCTTT
TRBV28,15,few,NA,TRBJ1-1,CASREMDSRGTEAFF,TGTGCCAGCAGGGAGATGGACAGTCGGGGCACTGAAGCTTTCTTT
TRBV6-5,12,NA,NA,TRBJ2-3,CASRATTDAQYF,TGTGCCAGCCGCGCCACCACAGATGCGCAGTATTTT
TRBV3-1,12,NA,NA,TRBJ1-2,CASRGTNYGYTF,TGTGCCAGCAGGGGAACGAACTATGGCTACACCTTC
TRBV27,14,few,NA,TRBJ2-3,CASSFPPSPDTQYF,TGTGCCAGCAGTTTCCCGCCTAGCCCAGATACGCAGTATTTT
TRBV5-1,16,many,TRBD2,TRBJ2-1,CASSARGGPNDNEQFF,TGCGCCAGCAGCGCCCGGGGGGGCCCTAACGACAATGAGCAGTTCTTC
TRBV10-1,18,NA,NA,TRBJ2-3,CASSERRLAARNQDTQYF,TGCGCCAGCAGTGAGAGACGGCTAGCTGCCCGTAACCAAGATACGCAGTATTTT
TRBV7-2,17,NA,NA,TRBJ2-7,CASSLALYGGPSYEQYF,TGTGCCAGCAGCTTAGCGCTTTATGGGGGCCCCTCCTACGAGCAGTACTTC
TRBV6-2/TRBV6-3,13,NA,NA,TRBJ2-1,CASSSGLVNEQFF,TGTGCCAGCAGTTCGGGCTTGGTCAATGAGCAGTTCTTC
TRBV4-1,12,NA,NA,TRBJ2-4,CASSQGPNIQYF,TGCGCCAGCAGCCAAGGACCTAACATTCAGTACTTC
TRBV6-6,13,many,TRBD2,TRBJ2-7,CASSSAGGYEQYF,TGTGCCAGCAGTTCAGCGGGGGGCTACGAGCAGTACTTC